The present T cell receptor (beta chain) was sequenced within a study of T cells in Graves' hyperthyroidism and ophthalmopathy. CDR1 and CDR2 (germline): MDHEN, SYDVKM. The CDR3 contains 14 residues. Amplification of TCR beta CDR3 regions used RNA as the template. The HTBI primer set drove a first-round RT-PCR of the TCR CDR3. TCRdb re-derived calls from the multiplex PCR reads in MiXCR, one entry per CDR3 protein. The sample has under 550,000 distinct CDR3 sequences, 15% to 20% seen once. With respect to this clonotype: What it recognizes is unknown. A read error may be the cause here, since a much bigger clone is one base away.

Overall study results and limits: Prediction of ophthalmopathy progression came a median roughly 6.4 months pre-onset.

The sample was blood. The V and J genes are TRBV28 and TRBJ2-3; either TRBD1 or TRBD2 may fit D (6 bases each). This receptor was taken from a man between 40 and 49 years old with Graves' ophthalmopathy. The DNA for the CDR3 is TGTACCACCCTACAACGGGGGCGCACAGATACGCAGTATTTT. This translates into CTTLQRGRTDTQYF.